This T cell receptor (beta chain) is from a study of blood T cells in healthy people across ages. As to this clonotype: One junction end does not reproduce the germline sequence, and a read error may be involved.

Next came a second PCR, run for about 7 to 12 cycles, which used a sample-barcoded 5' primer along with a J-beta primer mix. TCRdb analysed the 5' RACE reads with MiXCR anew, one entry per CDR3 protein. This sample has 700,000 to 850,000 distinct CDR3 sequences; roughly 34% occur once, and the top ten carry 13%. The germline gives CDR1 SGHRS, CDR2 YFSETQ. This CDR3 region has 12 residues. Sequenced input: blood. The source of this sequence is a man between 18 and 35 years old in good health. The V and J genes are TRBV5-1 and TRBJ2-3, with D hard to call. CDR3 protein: CTSSPGTDTQYF. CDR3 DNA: TGCACCAGCAGCCCTGGAACAGATACGCAGTATTTT.